This passage covers 3 T cell receptor beta chains from one sample sequenced in a study of cytomegalovirus exposure and HLA in healthy donors. PCR amplification relied on 60 Vbeta primers (plus 13 Jbeta primers). Using immunoSEQ multiplex PCR, the repertoire was profiled, and TCRdb retains in-frame clones only, with some absent. The top ten hold about 2% of the sample, which has approximately 130,000 clones, approximately 77% seen once. The sample comprised PBMCs. The receptor source for this set is a young man in good health and CMV-seronegative.

The CDR3 here is CASSLNTGHSYEQYF. The DNA for the CDR3 is TGTGCCAGCAGCCTAAACACGGGACATTCCTACGAGCAGTACTTC. The chain links TRBV6-6 to TRBJ2-7; D is possibly TRBD1 (6 bases). V was cut by 6 bases and J by 1 base, with 16 bases left in between. The CDR3 spans 15 residues. Germline V gene lookup returns CDR1 MNHNY and CDR2 SVGAGI (reference sequence).

This chain connects TRBV27 to TRBJ2-7, with TRBD1 matching over 9 bases. V dropped 1 base and J dropped 1; count of bases not matched to a gene: 11. The CDR3 spans 18 residues. The germline V gene has CDR1 MNHEY and CDR2 SMNVEV (reference sequence). This CDR3 is CASSLYGPQGAQSYEQYF. In DNA, the CDR3 is TGTGCCAGCAGTTTATACGGACCACAGGGGGCGCAGTCCTACGAGCAGTACTTC.

The chain has TRBV7-7 and TRBJ2-1, with TRBD2 identical over 8 bases. The CDR3 is made up of 16 amino acids. V lost 1 base, J lost 4 bases, and 6 bases stayed unmatched. CDR1 is SSHAT, CDR2 FNYEAQ, per germline (reference sequence). The CDR3 loop is CASSLGRGGRYNEQFF. The CDR3 DNA reads TGTGCCAGCAGCTTAGGTCGGGGGGGCCGGTACAATGAGCAGTTCTTC.